The 31 T cell receptor beta chains presented below share a single source sample, sequenced in a study of T cell responses to AZD1222 COVID-19 vaccine. Here immunoSEQ multiplex PCR was the method, and the copy in TCRdb shows in-frame clones only, minus some. The table records about 110,000 clones, 86% of them present only once. The material sequenced was peripheral blood, taken on day 0 of AZD1222 vaccination. These receptors came from an adult in good health.

This rearrangement joins TRBV6-5 to TRBJ1-1, with D perhaps matching TRBD1 (5 bases). Germline V lookup: CDR1 MNHEY, CDR2 SVGAGI. The ends were cut back, 4 bases at V and 0 bases at J, with 9 bases in the middle. This CDR3 comprises 14 residues. CDR3 loop: CASSSLQVNTEAFF. The CDR3 region has the DNA TGTGCCAGCAGTTCCCTACAGGTGAACACTGAAGCTTTCTTT.

The rearrangement joins TRBV12-3 or TRBV12-4 to TRBJ1-4; D may be TRBD1 (6 bases). The CDR3 is 12 residues long. V dropped 7 bases and J dropped 8 bases, with 11 bases sitting between them. CDR3 in DNA: TGTGCCAGCAAGACGGACAGCGAAAAACTGTTTTTT. This translates into CASKTDSEKLFF.

This clone appeared a single time. The chain has TRBV6-1 and TRBJ1-5, with no clear D. CDR1 MNHNS and CDR2 SASEGT come from the germline V gene. The V end lost 1 base, the J end lost 6 bases, and 10 bases lay between the germline ends. The CDR3 has 14 amino acids. CDR3 sequence: CASSEGPGLQPQHF. DNA for the CDR3: TGTGCCAGCAGTGAAGGTCCGGGCCTTCAGCCCCAGCATTTT.

V and J are TRBV5-1 and TRBJ2-3; 7 bases fit TRBD1. The V segment lost 4 bases and the J segment 3 bases; nucleotides outside the gene matches: 2. The CDR3 runs to 13 residues. Germline assignment: CDR1 SGHRS and CDR2 YFSETQ. The CDR3 loop is CASSPTGTDTQYF. The CDR3, as DNA: TGCGCCAGCAGCCCGACAGGGACAGATACGCAGTATTTT.

The rearrangement joins TRBV19 to TRBJ2-1; possible D gene TRBD1, 6 bases. V shed 5 bases and J shed 10 bases, with 21 bases lying between them. The CDR3 runs 15 residues. The germline CDR1 and CDR2 sequences are LNHDA and SQIVND (reference sequence). The CDR3 reads CASSLWGPSESEQFF. The DNA of the CDR3 is TGTGCCAGTAGTCTGTGGGGGCCTTCGGAATCGGAGCAGTTCTTC. The variable domain in full, with the rest retrieved from reference TRBV19 and TRBJ2-1, is DGGITQSPKYLFRKEGQNVTLSCEQNLNHDAMYWYRQDPGQGLRLIYYSQIVNDFQKGDIAEGYSVSREKKESFPLTVTSAQKNPTAFYLCASSLWGPSESEQFFGPGTRLTVL.

The chain carries TRBV5-1 and TRBJ2-1; D assignment may be TRBD1 or TRBD2 (5 bases each). The germline V gene encodes CDR1 SGHRS and CDR2 YFSETQ. CDR3 length: 15 amino acids. V was trimmed by 1 base and J by 4 bases, leaving 12 bases between them. Here the CDR3 DNA reads TGCGCCAGCAGCTTGAGCCCCGGGACGTACAATGAGCAGTTCTTC. This encodes CASSLSPGTYNEQFF.

The V and J genes are TRBV7-3 and TRBJ1-2, with D possibly being TRBD1 (6 bases). Trimming removed 5 bases from V and 3 bases from J, with 10 bases in between. The length of the CDR3 is 13 residues. Germline V gene data show CDR1 as SGHTA and CDR2 as FQGTGA. This CDR3 reads CASSPGEDYGYTF. For the CDR3, the DNA is TGTGCCAGCAGCCCAGGGGAGGACTATGGCTACACCTTC.

This chain uses TRBV19 with TRBJ1-1; maybe TRBD1 (6 bases). V was clipped by 6 bases and J by 3 bases, with 11 bases between them. The CDR3 extends over 13 amino acids. Germline CDR1 reads LNHDA; CDR2 reads SQIVND (reference sequence). DNA of the CDR3: TGTGCCAGTAGCAGGAACAGGGACACTGAAGCTTTCTTT. Protein sequence: CASSRNRDTEAFF.

The chain is built from TRBV30 and TRBJ2-4; 11 nucleotides match TRBD2. The CDR3 consists of 14 residues. Germline trimming cut 5 bases from V and 10 bases from J; bases unmatched to any gene: 10. Germline V CDR1 and CDR2: GTSNPN, SVGIG (reference sequence). CDR3 DNA sequence: TGTGCCTGGCAGGGACTAGCGGCGACTGGAATTCAGTACTTC. As protein: CAWQGLAATGIQYF. Full variable domain (missing parts from reference TRBV30 and TRBJ2-4): SQTIHQWPATLVQPVGSPLSLECTVEGTSNPNLYWYRQAAGRGLQLLFYSVGIGQISSEVPQNLSASRPQDRQFILSSKKLLLSDSGFYLCAWQGLAATGIQYFGAGTRLSVL.

J is TRBJ1-2 and V is TRBV3-1 (or the pseudogene TRBV3-2), with a weak D call TRBD1 (6 bases). CDR3 size: 16 residues. Germline V gene sequence: CDR1 LGHDT, CDR2 YNNKEL (reference sequence). Trimming left V 6 bases short and J 2 bases short, with 19 bases between. The CDR3 nucleotides are TGTGCCAGCAGACTTACGAAGGGGGGTTTAAACTATGGCTACACCTTC. This encodes CASRLTKGGLNYGYTF.

This chain uses TRBV12-3 or TRBV12-4 with TRBJ2-7; D gene unclear. This CDR3 spans 12 amino acids. V lost 2 bases to trimming and J lost 5 bases, with 7 bases between them. The CDR3 is CASSLIGNEQYF. As DNA, the CDR3 is TGTGCCAGCAGTTTAATAGGGAACGAGCAGTACTTC.

The V gene is TRBV5-1, the J gene TRBJ2-1; TRBD2 aligns across 8 bases. V lost 4 bases, J lost 2 bases, and 11 bases stayed unmatched. Germline values: CDR1 SGHRS, CDR2 YFSETQ. The CDR3 runs 17 residues. CDR3 in DNA: TGCGCCAGCAGCCCCCGGCCGGGGGGGGTACCCTACAATGAGCAGTTCTTC. It codes for CASSPRPGGVPYNEQFF.

This clone was seen only once. This chain connects TRBV5-6 to TRBJ1-1; the D gene is possibly TRBD1 (6 bases). With 6 bases removed from V and 0 bases from J, the gap between germline ends came to 12 bases. Germline CDR1 is SGHDT and CDR2 is YYEEEE. The CDR3 runs to 14 residues. The CDR3 reads CASNRVPMNTEAFF. CDR3 bases: TGTGCCAGCAACAGGGTTCCCATGAACACTGAAGCTTTCTTT.

This sequence joins TRBV29-1 and TRBJ1-5; D is possibly TRBD1 (5 bases). CDR3 length: 12 residues. Germline V gene sequence: CDR1 SQVTM, CDR2 ANQGSEA. Trimming took off 3 bases at V and 4 bases at J, with 7 bases between the two ends. CDR3 nucleotide sequence: TGCAGCGTTGAGGAGGGGAATCAGCCCCAGCATTTT. Amino acid sequence: CSVEEGNQPQHF.

This clone was recorded a few times. J is TRBJ1-2 and V is TRBV7-2; a weak D match, TRBD1 (6 bases). The germline V gene has CDR1 SGHTA and CDR2 FQGNSA. The CDR3 has 15 residues. V shed 5 bases and J shed 5 bases, with 18 bases lying between them. CDR3 amino acids: CASSVYGGQGYGYTF. The CDR3, as DNA: TGTGCCAGCAGCGTTTATGGGGGGCAAGGTTATGGCTACACCTTC.

The V call is TRBV10-2, the J call TRBJ1-1, with a tentative D call TRBD1 (6 bases). Trimming pared 8 bases from V and 8 bases from J, leaving 15 bases between. The CDR3 extends over 12 amino acids. Germline V gene lookup returns CDR1 WSHSY and CDR2 SAAADI. The CDR3 DNA is TGCGCCAGCTGGGGGGCAGCACGCGAAGCTTTCTTT. It is translated as CASWGAAREAFF.

This sequence joins TRBV6-2 or TRBV6-3 and TRBJ2-5, with TRBD2 matching over 12 bases. This CDR3 is 16 amino acids long. V shed 2 bases and J 6 bases; nucleotides not matched to a gene: 7. CDR1 and CDR2 from the germline V gene are MNHEY and SVGEGT. The CDR3 nucleotides read TGTGCCAGCAGTTACCGAACTAGCGGGGGGCTGAAGACCCAGTACTTC. This translates into CASSYRTSGGLKTQYF.

V is TRBV2 and J is TRBJ2-1; a possible D gene is TRBD1 (6 bases). The V gene's germline CDR1 is SNHLY and CDR2 FYNNEI. This CDR3 is 15 amino acids long. V lost 3 bases to trimming and J lost 2 bases, with 11 bases between them. CDR3 in amino acids: CASSEEQGAYNEQFF. In DNA, the CDR3 is TGTGCCAGCAGTGAGGAACAGGGTGCCTACAATGAGCAGTTCTTC.

The gene calls are TRBV30 and TRBJ2-7; D not resolved. Germline V gene data show CDR1 as GTSNPN and CDR2 as SVGIG (reference sequence). Trimming cost V 3 bases and J 5 bases, with 14 bases left between them. The CDR3 length is 13 residues. The CDR3 sequence is CAWRAGLLHEQYF. The DNA of the CDR3 is TGTGCCTGGAGGGCCGGTCTCCTCCACGAGCAGTACTTC.

V usage is TRBV7-3 and J usage is TRBJ2-1, with 7 bases lining up with TRBD2. The junction had 10 bases not matched to a gene; V was cut back by 5 bases and J by 3 bases. CDR1 is SGHTA and CDR2 is FQGTGA in the germline V gene. The CDR3 extends over 16 amino acids. The DNA for the CDR3 is TGTGCCAGCAGCCGAAGCGGGGACCAAGACTACAATGAGCAGTTCTTC. Translation gives CASSRSGDQDYNEQFF.

The J gene is TRBJ2-1, the V gene TRBV6-5; TRBD1 agrees at 9 bases. In germline, CDR1 is MNHEY, CDR2 SVGAGI. The J segment lost 1 base and the V segment lost 6 bases, leaving 4 bases of the junction unmatched. CDR3 length: 15 residues. The CDR3 sequence: CASRGQGASYNEQFF. CDR3 DNA sequence: TGTGCCAGCAGGGGACAGGGAGCATCCTACAATGAGCAGTTCTTC.

V usage is TRBV15 and J usage is TRBJ1-4, with a possible D match to TRBD1 (6 bases). Trimming took 0 bases from V and 8 from J, leaving 16 bases between them. Germline values: CDR1 LNHNV, CDR2 YYDKDF (reference sequence). CDR3 length equals 16 residues. In DNA form, the CDR3 reads TGTGCCACCAGCAGAGATAGAGGGGGTATGAGAGAAAAACTGTTTTTT. The encoded protein is CATSRDRGGMREKLFF.

The J gene is TRBJ2-7, the V gene TRBV15; 8 nucleotides line up with TRBD2. The junction had 6 bases not matched to a gene; V was cut back by 5 bases and J by 3 bases. There are 14 residues in the CDR3. Germline values: CDR1 LNHNV, CDR2 YYDKDF (reference sequence). For the CDR3, the DNA is TGTGCCACCAGCCTCCCGGGGGGGAACTACGAGCAGTACTTC. Amino acids: CATSLPGGNYEQYF. Looking up the rest from reference TRBV15 and TRBJ2-7 gives the full variable domain: DAMVIQNPRYQVTQFGKPVTLSCSQTLNHNVMYWYQQKSSQAPKLLFHYYDKDFNNEADTPDNFQSRRPNTSFCFLDIRSPGLGDTAMYLCATSLPGGNYEQYFGPGTRLTVT.

The V call is TRBV6-2 or TRBV6-3, the J call TRBJ2-7; 10 nucleotides match TRBD2. CDR3 length: 15 residues. The V gene end was trimmed by 2 bases and the J gene end by 4 bases; junction bases not matched to a gene: 5. Germline V gives CDR1 MNHEY, CDR2 SVGEGT. For the CDR3, the DNA is TGTGCCAGCAGTTACGCCAGCGGGGGGGTTTACGAGCAGTACTTC. It encodes CASSYASGGVYEQYF.

V usage is TRBV5-4 and J usage is TRBJ2-1, with D unresolved. The germline gives CDR1 SGHNT, CDR2 YYREEE (reference sequence). CDR3 length: 12 residues. The V gene lost 3 bases and the J gene lost 9 bases, with 10 bases spanning the gap. CDR3 sequence (DNA): TGTGCCAGCAGCTGGTACAGCAGTGAGCAGTTCTTC. It codes for CASSWYSSEQFF.

This chain joins TRBV6-4 and TRBJ1-2, with TRBD1 as a possible D gene (6 bases). This CDR3 is 16 amino acids long. Germline V CDR1 and CDR2: MRHNA, SNTAGT. The V end lost 0 bases, the J end lost 7 bases, and 18 bases lay between the germline ends. DNA of the CDR3: TGTGCCAGCAGTGACTCTCGGGGGACAACCGGTGGTGGCTACACCTTC. Translated, it gives CASSDSRGTTGGGYTF.

The chain recombines TRBV28 with TRBJ1-5, with a possible D match to TRBD1 (5 bases). Trimming pared 4 bases from V and 3 bases from J, leaving 16 bases between. The CDR3 is made up of 16 amino acids. Germline values: CDR1 MDHEN, CDR2 SYDVKM. CDR3 sequence reads: CASSYTLWGNNQPQHF. The CDR3 coding sequence is TGTGCCAGCAGTTACACCTTATGGGGGAACAATCAGCCCCAGCATTTT.

In this sample, this clone turned up a few times. V usage is TRBV6-2 or TRBV6-3 and J usage is TRBJ2-7; 8 bases are shared with TRBD1. V dropped 2 bases and J dropped 4; count of bases not matched to a gene: 7. The CDR3 length is 15 residues. Germline V gene data show CDR1 as MNHEY and CDR2 as SVGEGT. The CDR3 is CASSYPGQAQYEQYF. DNA for the CDR3: TGTGCCAGCAGTTACCCGGGACAGGCTCAATACGAGCAGTACTTC.

Regarding this clone: An end of the junction differs from the germline gene, which may be a read error. The gene calls are TRBV27 and TRBJ2-2, with D tentatively TRBD2 (6 bases). The CDR3 is 15 residues long. The V gene's germline CDR1 is MNHEY and CDR2 SMNVEV (reference sequence). The CDR3 DNA follows: TGTGCCAGCAGTCCGGCACTAGCTAACATCGGGGAGCTGTTTTTT. Translating it yields CASSPALANIGELFF.

V gene TRBV3-1 (or the pseudogene TRBV3-2) combines with J gene TRBJ2-1; D is possibly TRBD2 (6 bases). The CDR3 is 17 amino acids. The ends were cut back, 4 bases at V and 0 bases at J, with 16 bases in the middle. Per the germline V gene, CDR1 is LGHDT and CDR2 is YNNKEL (reference sequence). CDR3 DNA sequence: TGTGCCAGCAGCCCGGAGGGACTGGGGAACTCCTACAATGAGCAGTTCTTC. Amino acid sequence: CASSPEGLGNSYNEQFF.

The V call is TRBV30, the J call TRBJ1-4; D may be TRBD1 (6 bases). V lost 4 bases and J lost 7, with 13 bases in between. Germline-derived CDR1 and CDR2 are GTSNPN and SVGIG (reference sequence). The CDR3 sequence is 13 residues long. The CDR3 protein is CAWKGDKGEKLFF. The CDR3 DNA sequence: TGTGCCTGGAAAGGGGACAAGGGTGAAAAACTGTTTTTT.